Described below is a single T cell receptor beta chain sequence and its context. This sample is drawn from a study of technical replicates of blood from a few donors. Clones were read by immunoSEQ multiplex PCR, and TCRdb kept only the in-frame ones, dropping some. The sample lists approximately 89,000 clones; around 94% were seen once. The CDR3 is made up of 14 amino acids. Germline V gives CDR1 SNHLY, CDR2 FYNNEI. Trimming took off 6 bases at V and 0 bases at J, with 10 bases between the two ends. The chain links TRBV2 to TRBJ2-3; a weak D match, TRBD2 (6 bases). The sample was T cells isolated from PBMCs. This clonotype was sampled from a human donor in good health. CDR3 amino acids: CASRVEGSTDTQYF. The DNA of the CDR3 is TGTGCCAGCAGAGTGGAGGGGAGCACAGATACGCAGTATTTT.